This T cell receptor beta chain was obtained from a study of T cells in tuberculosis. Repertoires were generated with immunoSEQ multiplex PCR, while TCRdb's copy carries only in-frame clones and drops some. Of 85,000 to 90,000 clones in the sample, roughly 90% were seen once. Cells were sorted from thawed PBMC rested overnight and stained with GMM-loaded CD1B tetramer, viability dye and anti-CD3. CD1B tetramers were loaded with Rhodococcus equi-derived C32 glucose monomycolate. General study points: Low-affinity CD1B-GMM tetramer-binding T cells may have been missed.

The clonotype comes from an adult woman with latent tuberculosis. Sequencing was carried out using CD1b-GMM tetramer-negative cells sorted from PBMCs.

The CDR3 protein is CASSLGIGTANEKLFF. DNA for the CDR3: TGCGCCAGCAGCCTCGGAATCGGGACAGCTAATGAAAAACTGTTTTTT. This chain uses TRBV4-1 with TRBJ1-4; 7 nucleotides align to TRBD1. Germline V CDR1 and CDR2: MGHRA, YSYEKL. V gave up 4 bases and J gave up 3 bases; unmatched junction bases: 8. The CDR3 is 16 residues long.